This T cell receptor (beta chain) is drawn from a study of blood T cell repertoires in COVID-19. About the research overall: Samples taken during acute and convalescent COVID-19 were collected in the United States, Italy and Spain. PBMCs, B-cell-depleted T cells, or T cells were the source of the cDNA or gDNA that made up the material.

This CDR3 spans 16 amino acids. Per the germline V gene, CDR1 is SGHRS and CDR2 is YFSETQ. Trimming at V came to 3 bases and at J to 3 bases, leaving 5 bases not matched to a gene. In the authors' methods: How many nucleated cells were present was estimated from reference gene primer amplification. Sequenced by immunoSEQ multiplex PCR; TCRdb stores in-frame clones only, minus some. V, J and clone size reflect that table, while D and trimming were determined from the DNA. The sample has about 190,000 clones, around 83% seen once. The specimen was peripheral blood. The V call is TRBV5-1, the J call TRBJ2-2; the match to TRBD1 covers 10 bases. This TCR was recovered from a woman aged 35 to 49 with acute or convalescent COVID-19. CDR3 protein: CASSSLTGGDTGELFF. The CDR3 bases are TGCGCCAGCAGCTCTTTGACAGGGGGCGACACCGGGGAGCTGTTTTTT.